Listed here are 30 T cell receptor beta chains from one sample, sequenced in a study of PD-L1 blockade in urothelial cancer. Some clones are missing from TCRdb's copy, which holds only in-frame ones; the method was immunoSEQ multiplex PCR. The sample consists of some 48,000 clones, around 87% of them appearing once. The time point: peripheral blood 6 weeks after treatment start. The input for sequencing was PBMCs, taken around atezolizumab (anti-PD-L1) treatment. These receptor sequences come from a man aged 55 to 69 with urothelial cancer.

Written as DNA, the CDR3 is TGTGCCAGCAGTTCAGTCGGGACAGGGGGCCACTACGAGCAGTACTTC. Protein sequence: CASSSVGTGGHYEQYF. The rearrangement joins TRBV7-6 to TRBJ2-7; 12 positions match TRBD1. CDR1 is SGHVS, CDR2 FNYEAQ, per germline. V lost 6 bases to trimming and J lost 3 bases; unmatched junction nucleotides: 9. This CDR3 has 16 residues.

The CDR3 nucleotides read TGTGCCATCAGTGAGTCGGGGGGGAGCGGGTACAATGAGCAGTTCTTC. It is translated as CAISESGGSGYNEQFF. The rearrangement uses TRBV10-3 and TRBJ2-1, with 7 positions matching TRBD2. The CDR3 totals 16 residues. The J segment lost 4 bases and the V segment lost 0 bases, leaving 6 bases of the junction unmatched. The germline V gene has CDR1 ENHRY and CDR2 SYGVKD.

The V call is TRBV6-5, the J call TRBJ2-7; TRBD2 aligns across 8 bases. The CDR3 runs to 13 residues. Germline trimming cut 6 bases from V and 7 bases from J; bases unmatched to any gene: 8. Per the germline V gene, CDR1 is MNHEY and CDR2 is SVGAGI. CDR3 nucleotide sequence: TGTGCCAGCAGGGTGACCGGGGGGGGAGAGCAGTACTTC. Translation gives CASRVTGGGEQYF.

The gene calls are TRBV6-1 and TRBJ1-6; possibly TRBD1 for D (6 bases). The CDR3 contains 14 residues. Trimming cost V 0 bases and J 12 bases, with 12 bases left between them. CDR1 is MNHNS, CDR2 SASEGT, per germline. The CDR3 here is CASSEALQGRPLHF. The CDR3 nucleotides are TGTGCCAGCAGTGAAGCGCTTCAGGGGAGACCCCTCCACTTT.

CDR3 residues: CASSEVGQGSGYTF. The DNA of the CDR3 is TGTGCCAGCAGTGAAGTGGGACAGGGAAGTGGCTACACCTTC. V gene TRBV6-1 combines with J gene TRBJ1-2; 9 nucleotides match TRBD1. This CDR3 comprises 14 residues. J lost 7 bases, V lost 1 base, and 4 bases had no gene match. The V gene's germline CDR1 is MNHNS and CDR2 SASEGT.

The rearrangement joins TRBV13 to TRBJ2-7; a possible D gene is TRBD1 (7 bases). There are 18 residues in the CDR3. Trimming removed 2 bases at V and 1 base at J, with 21 bases between. Germline V gene data show CDR1 as PRHDT and CDR2 as FYEKMQ (reference sequence). The CDR3 reads CASSLMSTGAGISYEQYF. The DNA of the CDR3 is TGTGCCAGCAGCTTAATGAGCACAGGGGCGGGGATATCCTACGAGCAGTACTTC.

This sequence joins TRBV9 and TRBJ2-1; 8 bases line up with TRBD2. In germline, CDR1 is SGDLS, CDR2 YYNGEE. V gave up 4 bases and J gave up 4 bases; unmatched junction bases: 4. The CDR3 contains 14 residues. The CDR3 sequence is CASSPGGVYNEQFF. The CDR3 nucleotides read TGTGCCAGCAGCCCCGGGGGGGTATACAATGAGCAGTTCTTC.

The V and J genes are TRBV5-1 and TRBJ1-4, with 8 bases that match TRBD1. Germline values: CDR1 SGHRS, CDR2 YFSETQ. The CDR3 sequence is 15 residues long. V lost 3 bases and J lost 8; bases outside the gene matches: 9. The CDR3 loop is CASSYQGAREEKLFF. CDR3 bases: TGCGCCAGCAGCTACCAGGGGGCGCGAGAAGAAAAACTGTTTTTT.

The chain links TRBV5-1 to TRBJ1-2, with D possibly being TRBD1 (5 bases). Trimming shortened V by 0 bases and J by 4 bases, and 13 bases separated the two germline ends. The CDR3 extends over 15 amino acids. CDR1 and CDR2 (germline): SGHRS, YFSETQ. The CDR3 nucleotides read TGCGCCAGCAGCTTGGCCGGGGGAATAAGCTATGGCTACACCTTC. As protein: CASSLAGGISYGYTF.

The chain is built from TRBV19 and TRBJ2-7; D is uncertain. The CDR3 extends over 13 amino acids. The germline gives CDR1 LNHDA, CDR2 SQIVND (reference sequence). The V gene lost 2 bases and the J gene lost 0 bases, with 5 bases spanning the gap. The CDR3 region is CASSIKASYEQYF. Written as DNA, the CDR3 is TGTGCCAGTAGTATAAAAGCCTCCTACGAGCAGTACTTC.

This chain links TRBV5-4 with TRBJ1-2, with TRBD1 matching 10 bases. V gave up 2 bases and J gave up 6 bases; unmatched junction bases: 4. Germline CDR1 SGHNT, CDR2 YYREEE (reference sequence). This CDR3 is built from 14 residues. This CDR3 reads CASSLDRGHNGYTF. For the CDR3, the DNA is TGTGCCAGCAGCTTAGACAGGGGGCATAATGGCTACACCTTC.

V usage is TRBV25-1 and J usage is TRBJ2-3; D possibly corresponds to TRBD2 (5 bases). The CDR3 covers 12 residues. With 7 bases removed from V and 6 bases from J, the gap between germline ends came to 11 bases. Germline CDR1 and CDR2: MGHDK and SYGVNS. The DNA of the CDR3 is TGTGCCAGCAACGGGATTTCCGATACGCAGTATTTT. Protein sequence: CASNGISDTQYF.

The gene calls are TRBV28 and TRBJ1-6; the D gene is possibly TRBD1 (5 bases). This CDR3 contains 14 residues. The V end was cut by 6 bases, the J end by 5 bases, with 11 bases between. Germline V gene data show CDR1 as MDHEN and CDR2 as SYDVKM. This CDR3 is CASRPTGNNSPLHF. The CDR3 nucleotides read TGTGCCAGCAGACCTACAGGAAATAATTCACCCCTCCACTTT.

CDR3 amino acids: CASSSTTGTGELFF. The CDR3, as DNA: TGCGCCAGCAGCTCCACCACAGGGACCGGGGAGCTGTTTTTT. The chain joins TRBV5-1 to TRBJ2-2; D is perhaps TRBD1 (6 bases). CDR3 size: 14 residues. The V and J ends lost 3 bases and 5 bases respectively, with 11 bases between them. Germline lookup yields CDR1 SGHRS and CDR2 YFSETQ.

The chain is built from TRBV6-5 and TRBJ2-1; tentative D call: TRBD1 (6 bases). The CDR3 spans 14 residues. Looked up from germline, CDR1 is MNHEY and CDR2 is SVGAGI. The V end lost 2 bases, the J end lost 6 bases, and 11 bases lay between the germline ends. CDR3 sequence reads: CASSYRGFGNEQFF. The CDR3 nucleotides read TGTGCCAGCAGTTACAGGGGGTTTGGCAATGAGCAGTTCTTC.

This chain joins TRBV6-1 and TRBJ2-3; 7 nucleotides match TRBD1. Germline-derived CDR1 and CDR2 are MNHNS and SASEGT. CDR3 length: 13 amino acids. Unmatched junction bases numbered 3, after V lost 4 bases and J lost 5 bases. CDR3 sequence (DNA): TGTGCCAGCAGTGTGGACAGGATAGATACGCAGTATTTT. Residues: CASSVDRIDTQYF.

The chain employs TRBV25-1 and TRBJ2-3, with D tentatively TRBD1 (5 bases). V was clipped by 4 bases and J by 2 bases, with 13 bases between them. Germline-derived CDR1 and CDR2 are MGHDK and SYGVNS. This CDR3 has 15 amino acids. The CDR3 DNA follows: TGTGCCAGCAGTGCGCTTTGGGGCCACACAGATACGCAGTATTTT. Amino acid sequence: CASSALWGHTDTQYF.

The V and J genes are TRBV5-4 and TRBJ1-2; D possibly corresponds to TRBD1 (6 bases). The CDR3 totals 14 residues. Trimming pared 0 bases from V and 6 bases from J, leaving 12 bases between. Per germline, CDR1 SGHNT and CDR2 YYREEE (reference sequence). CDR3 coding DNA: TGTGCCAGCAGCTTGGTCAGGGGAGAGGATGGCTACACCTTC. It translates to CASSLVRGEDGYTF. Drawing the rest from reference TRBV5-4 and TRBJ1-2, the complete variable domain is ETGVTQSPTHLIKTRGQQVTLRCSSQSGHNTVSWYQQALGQGPQFIFQYYREEENGRGNFPPRFSGLQFPNYSSELNVNALELDDSALYLCASSLVRGEDGYTFGSGTRLTVV.

The chain uses TRBV7-2 and TRBJ1-2; the D is unclear. This CDR3 region has 14 residues. V was trimmed by 2 bases and J by 0 bases, leaving 7 bases between them. The germline V gene has CDR1 SGHTA and CDR2 FQGNSA. CDR3 amino acids: CASSLSSANYGYTF. CDR3 DNA sequence: TGTGCCAGCAGCTTATCGTCAGCTAACTATGGCTACACCTTC. Full variable domain (outside the CDR3, taken from reference TRBV7-2 and TRBJ1-2): GAGVSQSPSNKVTEKGKDVELRCDPISGHTALYWYRQSLGQGLEFLIYFQGNSAPDKSGLPSDRFSAERTGGSVSTLTIQRTQQEDSAVYLCASSLSSANYGYTFGSGTRLTVV.

V and J are TRBV28 and TRBJ2-2; D might be TRBD1 (6 bases). V was cut by 6 bases and J by 4 bases, with 15 bases left in between. The germline V gene encodes CDR1 MDHEN and CDR2 SYDVKM. The length of the CDR3 is 15 residues. In DNA, the CDR3 is TGTGCCAGCAGCGGAACAGGGCGTATCACCGGGGAGCTGTTTTTT. Encoded protein: CASSGTGRITGELFF.

The genes are TRBV6-4 and TRBJ2-1; 9 nucleotides match TRBD2. Germline assignment: CDR1 MRHNA and CDR2 SNTAGT. The V gene end was trimmed by 4 bases and the J gene end by 9 bases; junction bases not matched to a gene: 7. The CDR3 is 14 amino acids. CDR3 nucleotide sequence: TGTGCCAGCAGTGTCGAAGCGGGGGGATCTGAGCAGTTCTTC. Translated: CASSVEAGGSEQFF.

V gene TRBV30 combines with J gene TRBJ2-5; 7 bases fit TRBD2. V dropped 3 bases and J dropped 3; count of bases not matched to a gene: 7. Germline CDR1 reads GTSNPN; CDR2 reads SVGIG (reference sequence). The CDR3 is 14 amino acids. In DNA form, the CDR3 reads TGTGCCTGGAGCGTCGGGGGAGGGAAAGAGACCCAGTACTTC. This gives the protein CAWSVGGGKETQYF.

This chain uses TRBV11-3 with TRBJ2-1; 7 positions match TRBD2. Germline CDR1 and CDR2: SGHNT and YENEEA. V was clipped by 3 bases and J by 7 bases; unmatched bases: 12. This CDR3 region has 16 residues. CDR3 sequence reads: CASSLGLGLPSNEQFF. In DNA form, the CDR3 reads TGTGCCAGCAGCTTGGGGTTGGGACTACCGTCGAATGAGCAGTTCTTC.

This clone appeared a few times. The CDR3 nucleotides read TGTGCCAGCGGCGGACTAGTGACAGAGACCCAGTACTTC. It yields the protein CASGGLVTETQYF. This rearrangement joins TRBV27 to TRBJ2-5; 7 bases agree with TRBD2. Germline CDR1 reads MNHEY; CDR2 reads SMNVEV (reference sequence). The V gene end was trimmed by 8 bases and the J gene end by 4 bases; junction bases not matched to a gene: 7. The CDR3 loop spans 13 amino acids.

This chain links TRBV29-1 with TRBJ2-7, with no clear D. CDR1 and CDR2 from the germline V gene are SQVTM and ANQGSEA. Trimming took 4 bases from V and 6 from J, leaving 16 bases between them. This CDR3 region has 13 residues. CDR3 sequence: CSVGDNLLGEQYF. CDR3 nucleotide sequence: TGCAGCGTTGGCGACAACTTGCTTGGCGAGCAGTACTTC.

The CDR3 DNA reads TGTGCCTGTCACCGGAGCGGGAGTGAGACCCAGTACTTC. Protein sequence: CACHRSGSETQYF. The rearrangement links TRBV30 to TRBJ2-5; 8 bases line up with TRBD2. The CDR3 length is 13 residues. The V gene end was trimmed by 6 bases and the J gene end by 5 bases; junction bases not matched to a gene: 8. Germline CDR1 and CDR2: GTSNPN and SVGIG (reference sequence).

The chain carries TRBV5-1 and TRBJ1-3; D uncertain. V was trimmed by 3 bases and J by 4 bases, leaving 8 bases between them. Germline V gene lookup returns CDR1 SGHRS and CDR2 YFSETQ. The CDR3 consists of 13 residues. The chain's CDR3 is CASSSPTGNTIYF. The CDR3, as DNA: TGCGCCAGCAGCTCACCGACAGGAAACACCATATATTTT.

The chain uses TRBV27 and TRBJ2-7, with D perhaps TRBD1 (7 bases). With 5 bases removed from V and 3 bases from J, the gap between germline ends came to 14 bases. The germline gives CDR1 MNHEY, CDR2 SMNVEV (reference sequence). There are 14 residues in the CDR3. The CDR3 DNA is TGTGCCAGCAGTCTCAGACAGGGAGGCTACGAGCAGTACTTC. Encoded protein: CASSLRQGGYEQYF.

The chain carries TRBV14 and TRBJ1-5; TRBD1 might be the D (6 bases). The V end lost 5 bases, the J end lost 7 bases, and 27 bases lay between the germline ends. The germline V gene has CDR1 SGHDN and CDR2 FVKESK. This CDR3 has 18 amino acids. CDR3 in amino acids: CASSEVGFVRGFGQPQHF. In nucleotides, the CDR3 is TGTGCCAGCAGCGAGGTAGGGTTCGTCAGGGGTTTTGGGCAGCCCCAGCATTTT.

V is TRBV5-1 and J is TRBJ2-7; D ambiguous. This CDR3 contains 14 residues. With 6 bases removed from V and 9 bases from J, the gap between germline ends came to 22 bases. Germline V CDR1 and CDR2: SGHRS, YFSETQ. The CDR3 loop reads CASTLGTETGRQYF. The CDR3 DNA sequence: TGCGCCAGCACCCTTGGTACTGAAACGGGTAGGCAGTACTTC.